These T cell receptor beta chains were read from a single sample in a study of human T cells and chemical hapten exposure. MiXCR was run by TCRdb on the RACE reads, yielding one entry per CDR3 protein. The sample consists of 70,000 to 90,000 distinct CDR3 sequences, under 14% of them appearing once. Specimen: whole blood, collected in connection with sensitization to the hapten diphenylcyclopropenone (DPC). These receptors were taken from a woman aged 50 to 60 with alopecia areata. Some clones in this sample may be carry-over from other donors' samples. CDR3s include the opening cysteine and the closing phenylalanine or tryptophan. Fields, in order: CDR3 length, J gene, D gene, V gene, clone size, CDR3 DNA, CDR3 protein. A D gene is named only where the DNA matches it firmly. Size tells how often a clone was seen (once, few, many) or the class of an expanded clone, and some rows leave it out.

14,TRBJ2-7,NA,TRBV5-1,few,TGCGCCAGCAGCCAGGACTGGAGCTCCTACGAGCAGTACTTC,CASSQDWSSYEQYF
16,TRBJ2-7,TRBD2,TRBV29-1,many,TGCAGCGTCCAGGGACTAGCGGTTACGACCTCCTACGAGCAGTACTTC,CSVQGLAVTTSYEQYF
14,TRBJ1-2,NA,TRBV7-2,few,TGTGCCAGCAGCTTACCTGACAGACCATATGGCTACACCTTC,CASSLPDRPYGYTF
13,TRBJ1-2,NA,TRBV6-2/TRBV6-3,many,TGTGCCAGCAGCACGACAGAGCGCTATGGCTACACCTTC,CASSTTERYGYTF
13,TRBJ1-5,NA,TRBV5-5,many,TGTGCCAGCAGTAACGACCCCAATCAGCCCCAGCATTTT,CASSNDPNQPQHF
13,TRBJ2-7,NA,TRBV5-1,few,TGCGCCAGCAGCTTGGTCGCTTTCTACGAGCAGTACTTC,CASSLVAFYEQYF
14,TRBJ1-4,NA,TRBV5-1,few,TGCGCCAGCAGCTTCTTTGCCAGGGATGAAAAACTGTTTTTT,CASSFFARDEKLFF
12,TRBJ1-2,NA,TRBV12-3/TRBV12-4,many,TGTGCCAGCAGTTTGGGCAGGGTGACGTACACCTTC,CASSLGRVTYTF
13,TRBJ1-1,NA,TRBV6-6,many,TGTGCCAGCAGGAGGGCGGGGGGCACTGAAGCTTTCTTT,CASRRAGGTEAFF
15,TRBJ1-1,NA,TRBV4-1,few,TGCGCCAGCAGCCAGCCTACCTCCGGGAAAACTGAAGCTTTCTTT,CASSQPTSGKTEAFF
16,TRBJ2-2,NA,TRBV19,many,TGTGCCAGTAGTCCGTCGTGGGATCCAATACTTGGGGAGCTGTTTTTT,CASSPSWDPILGELFF
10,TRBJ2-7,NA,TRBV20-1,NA,TGCAGTGCCTACAACCAGGGACTCCACTTC,CSAYNQGLHF
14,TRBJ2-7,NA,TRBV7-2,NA,TGTGCCAGCAGCTTACAGGGCCTAAGCTACGAGCAGTACTTC,CASSLQGLSYEQYF
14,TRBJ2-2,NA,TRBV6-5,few,TGTGCCAGCAAGTCCGGCACGAACACCGGGGAGCTGTTTTTT,CASKSGTNTGELFF
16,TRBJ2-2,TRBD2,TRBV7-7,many,TGTGCTAGCTCCTTCAGCGCGGGAGGGGTCACCGGGGAGCTGTTTTTT,CASSFSAGGVTGELFF
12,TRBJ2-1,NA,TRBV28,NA,TGTGCCAGCAGTCCTCTCTACGGTGAGCAGTTCTTC,CASSPLYGEQFF
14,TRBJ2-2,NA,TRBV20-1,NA,TGCAGTGCCCTCCACCAAGGGAACACCGGGGAGCTGTTTTTT,CSALHQGNTGELFF
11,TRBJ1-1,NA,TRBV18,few,TGTGCCAGCCGAGGGATCGATGACGCTTTCTTT,CASRGIDDAFF
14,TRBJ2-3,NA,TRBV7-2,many,TGTGCCAGCAGCCAGGATGGGGGCACAGATACGCAGTATTTT,CASSQDGGTDTQYF
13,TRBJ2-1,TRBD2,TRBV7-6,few,TGTGCCAGCAGCTTAGTAGCGGGAGGTGAGCAGTTCTTC,CASSLVAGGEQFF
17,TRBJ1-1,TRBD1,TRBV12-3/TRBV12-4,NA,TGTGCCAGCAGCGGATCGGTCCCCGGGACAGTGAACACTGAAGCTTTCTTT,CASSGSVPGTVNTEAFF
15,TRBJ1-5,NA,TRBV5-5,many,TGTGCCAGCAGTAAATCCTGGCAGATCGATCAGCCCCAGCATTTT,CASSKSWQIDQPQHF
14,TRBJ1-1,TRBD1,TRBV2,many,TGTGCCAGCAGCAATGCCAGGGGGCTAGGTGAAGCTTTCTTT,CASSNARGLGEAFF
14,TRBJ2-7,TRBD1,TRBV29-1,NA,TGCAGCGTTGAAGGGAACAGGGGATCCTACGAGCAGTACTTC,CSVEGNRGSYEQYF
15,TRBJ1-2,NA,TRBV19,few,TGTGCCAGTAGTTCCTCCTCGGACACCTCTGATGGCTACACCTTC,CASSSSSDTSDGYTF
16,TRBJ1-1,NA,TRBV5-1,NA,TGCGCCAGCAGTATTCGCCCCTCATTACCGGACACTGAAGCTTTCTTT,CASSIRPSLPDTEAFF
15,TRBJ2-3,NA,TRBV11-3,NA,TGTGCCAGCAGCTTAGGTTCCCACCCCACAGATACGCAGTATTTT,CASSLGSHPTDTQYF
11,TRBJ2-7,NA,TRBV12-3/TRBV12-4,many,TGTGCCAGCAGTTTAGCGAAAGAGCAGTACTTC,CASSLAKEQYF
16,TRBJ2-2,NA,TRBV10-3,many,TGTGCCATCAGTGAGCAACAGGGCCGAGGCACCGGGGAGCTGTTTTTT,CAISEQQGRGTGELFF
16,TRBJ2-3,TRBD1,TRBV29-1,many,TGCAGCGTTGATCCCAGGGGGCGACTGAGTTGGAATACGCAGTATTTT,CSVDPRGRLSWNTQYF
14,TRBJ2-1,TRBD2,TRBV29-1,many,TGCAGCGTTGAAGGTCGACTAGCTGCTAATGAGCAGTTCTTC,CSVEGRLAANEQFF
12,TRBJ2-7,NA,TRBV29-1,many,TGCAGCGTTGGGCGGGATTCCTACGAGCAGTACTTC,CSVGRDSYEQYF
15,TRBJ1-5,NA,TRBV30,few,TGTGCCTGGAGTATGGGGGGCCTTGGCAATCAGCCCCAGCATTTT,CAWSMGGLGNQPQHF
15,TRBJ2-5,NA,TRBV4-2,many,TGTGCCAGCAGCCAAGCGACCACCCCTCAAGAGACCCAGTACTTC,CASSQATTPQETQYF
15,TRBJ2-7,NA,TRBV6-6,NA,TGTGCCAGCACCGACTCGAAAAGAGGGTCCTACGAGCAGTACTTC,CASTDSKRGSYEQYF
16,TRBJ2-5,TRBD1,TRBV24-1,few,TGTGCCACCAGTGACCGGGGACAGGCGGTCGGGGAGACCCAGTACTTC,CATSDRGQAVGETQYF
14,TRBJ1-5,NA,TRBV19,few,TGTGCCAGTAGTATAGGCGGGTGGGGTCAGCCCCAGCATTTT,CASSIGGWGQPQHF
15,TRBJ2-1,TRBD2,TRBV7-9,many,TGTGCCAGCAGCTTTCCCCGGACTAGCGGGGATGAGCAGTTCTTC,CASSFPRTSGDEQFF
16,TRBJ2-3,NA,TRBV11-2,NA,TGTGCCAGCAGCCCCGGAGGGGGATTTAGCACAGATACGCAGTATTTT,CASSPGGGFSTDTQYF
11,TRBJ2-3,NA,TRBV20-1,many,TGCAGTCGAAAAGATACAGATACGCAGTATTTT,CSRKDTDTQYF
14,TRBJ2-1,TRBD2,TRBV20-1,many,TGCAGTGCTAGATTAAGCGGGAGACAGGATGAGCAGTTCTTC,CSARLSGRQDEQFF